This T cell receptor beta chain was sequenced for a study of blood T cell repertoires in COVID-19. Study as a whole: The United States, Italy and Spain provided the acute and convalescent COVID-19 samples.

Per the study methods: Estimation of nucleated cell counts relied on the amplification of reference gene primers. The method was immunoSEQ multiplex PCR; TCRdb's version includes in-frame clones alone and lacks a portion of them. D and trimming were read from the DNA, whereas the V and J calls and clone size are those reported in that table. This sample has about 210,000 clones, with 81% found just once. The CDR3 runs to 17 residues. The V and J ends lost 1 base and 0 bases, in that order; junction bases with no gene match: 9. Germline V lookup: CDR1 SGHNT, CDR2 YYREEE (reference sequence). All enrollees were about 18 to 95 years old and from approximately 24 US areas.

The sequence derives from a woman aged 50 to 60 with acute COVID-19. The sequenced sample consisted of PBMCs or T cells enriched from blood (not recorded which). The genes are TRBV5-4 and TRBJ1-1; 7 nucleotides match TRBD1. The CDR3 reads CASSLTRLQGLNTEAFF. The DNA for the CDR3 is TGTGCCAGCAGCTTGACCCGTTTACAGGGGCTGAACACTGAAGCTTTCTTT. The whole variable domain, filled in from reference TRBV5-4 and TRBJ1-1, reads ETGVTQSPTHLIKTRGQQVTLRCSSQSGHNTVSWYQQALGQGPQFIFQYYREEENGRGNFPPRFSGLQFPNYSSELNVNALELDDSALYLCASSLTRLQGLNTEAFFGQGTRLTVV.